What follows are 13 T cell receptor beta chains derived from one specimen sequenced in a study of metastatic and nonmetastatic thyroid tumors. TCRdb re-called clones from the PCR reads using MiXCR. The sample shows approximately 42,000 clones, approximately 24% of them seen only once. No patient had received any treatment before thyroid surgery. The sequencing sample was made of tumor tissue. The receptors originated from a female donor with papillary thyroid cancer or a benign thyroid nodule (not recorded which). Some clones in this sample may be carry-over from other donors' samples.

This clone was counted at least ten times. This may come from a read error, since a much larger clone is one base off. Other nucleotide sequences from this sample produce the same CDR3. The rearrangement uses TRBV28 and TRBJ1-5; TRBD1 is a possible D gene (5 bases). The germline V gene has CDR1 MDHEN and CDR2 SYDVKM. This CDR3 region has 13 residues. CDR3 nucleotides: TGTGCCAGCAGTTTACCGGGGGAGCAGCCCCAGCACTTT. It codes for CASSLPGEQPQHF.

The chain is built from TRBV6-5 and TRBJ1-5; no reliable D call. CDR1 is MNHEY and CDR2 is SVGAGI in the germline V gene. This CDR3 comprises 15 residues. Trimming removed 0 bases from V and 6 bases from J, with 12 bases in between. CDR3 DNA sequence: TGTGCCAGCAGTTACTCGATGGGGTTGGGTCAGCCCCAGCATTTT. This codes for CASSYSMGLGQPQHF.

The chain links TRBV11-2 to TRBJ2-7, with 7 bases lining up with TRBD1. CDR3 length equals 16 residues. The V gene's germline CDR1 is SGHAT and CDR2 FQNNGV. The V gene end was trimmed by 5 bases and the J gene end by 0 bases; junction bases not matched to a gene: 10. In DNA form, the CDR3 reads TGTGCCAGCAGCGACATACTAGGGGACAGCTCCTACGAGCAGTACTTC. Its translation is CASSDILGDSSYEQYF.

Regarding this clone: It may be a read error: a sequence one base away is much more abundant. The rearrangement uses TRBV28 and TRBJ2-1; TRBD1 might be the D (7 bases). The CDR3 loop spans 14 amino acids. CDR1 MDHEN and CDR2 SYDVKM come from the germline V gene. The CDR3 region is CATLQGGPYNEQLF. CDR3 nucleotides: TGTGCCACCCTGCAGGGGGGCCCCTACAATGAGCAGCTCTTC. Variable domain in full (rest from reference TRBV28 and TRBJ2-1): DVKVTQSSRYLVKRTGEKVFLECVQDMDHENMFWYRQDPGLGLRLIYFSYDVKMKEKGDIPEGYSVSREKKERFSLILESASTNQTSMYLCATLQGGPYNEQLFGPGTRLTVL.

The chain links TRBV4-2 to TRBJ1-2; TRBD1 matches at 10 bases. Germline assignment: CDR1 LGHNA and CDR2 YNFKEQ. After removal of 7 bases from V and 4 bases from J, the junction contained 9 bases not matched to a gene. The CDR3 consists of 15 residues. The chain's CDR3 is CASTRGQGGFYGYTF. CDR3 coding DNA: TGTGCCAGCACCCGAGGACAGGGGGGATTCTATGGCTACACCTTC.

The chain is built from TRBV27 and TRBJ2-7; possible D gene TRBD2, 6 bases. Germline V lookup: CDR1 MNHEY, CDR2 SMNVEV (reference sequence). V was cut by 10 bases and J by 3 bases, with 16 bases left in between. The CDR3 is 13 amino acids. The CDR3 spells CATMKDGGYEQYF. In DNA, the CDR3 is TGTGCCACCATGAAGGACGGGGGCTACGAGCAGTACTTC.

In its sample, this clone was seen a few times. The chain joins TRBV12-3 or TRBV12-4 to TRBJ2-1; D is possibly TRBD2 (5 bases). Trimming took off 3 bases at V and 2 bases at J, with 11 bases between the two ends. The CDR3 runs to 15 residues. CDR3 sequence reads: CASSFREGTYNEQFF. DNA for the CDR3: TGTGCCAGCAGTTTTCGGGAAGGGACCTACAATGAGCAGTTCTTC.

The chain uses TRBV30 and TRBJ2-7; 7 nucleotides line up with TRBD1. From germline, CDR1 is GTSNPN and CDR2 SVGIG (reference sequence). The CDR3 is 13 residues long. J gave up 4 bases and V 2 bases, and 5 bases lay outside the gene matches. The CDR3 region has the DNA TGTGCCTGGAGTTCAGGGGGTTCTTACGAGCAGTACTTC. It specifies CAWSSGGSYEQYF.

At least ten counts were recorded for this clone. Since a much larger clone is just one base distant, this may be a read error. The gene calls are TRBV11-1 and TRBJ2-3; maybe TRBD2 (6 bases). Per the germline V gene, CDR1 is SGHAT and CDR2 is FQDESV (reference sequence). The CDR3 has 16 residues. The CDR3: CASSLRAVGSIDTQYF. The CDR3 bases are TGTGCCAGCAGCTTACGGGCGGTCGGGAGCATAGATACGCAGTATTTT.

This clone has ten or more counts. V gene TRBV9 combines with J gene TRBJ2-2; possibly TRBD1 for D (5 bases). Trimming removed 3 bases from V and 0 bases from J, with 15 bases in between. Germline lookup yields CDR1 SGDLS and CDR2 YYNGEE. The CDR3 extends over 17 amino acids. This CDR3 reads CASSETIGHANTGELFF. Here the CDR3 DNA reads TGTGCCAGCAGCGAGACAATTGGACACGCGAACACCGGGGAGCTGTTTTTT.

Comments on this clone: Mismatch with germline at one junction end may stem from a read error. The chain links TRBV5-1 to TRBJ2-3; 12 nucleotides line up with TRBD2. The length of the CDR3 is 16 residues. CDR1 and CDR2 (germline): SGHRS, YFSETQ. Here the CDR3 DNA reads TGCGCCAGCAGCTTGGGGACTAGCGGGGCGACAGTTACGCAGTATTTT. Residues: CASSLGTSGATVTQYF.

The chain combines TRBV28 with TRBJ1-1; D is possibly TRBD1 (5 bases). V shed 5 bases and J shed 3 bases, with 10 bases lying between them. This CDR3 comprises 13 residues. From germline, CDR1 is MDHEN and CDR2 SYDVKM. The CDR3 DNA is TGTGCCAGCAGTATTCTCAGGGACACTGAAGCTTTCTTT. As protein: CASSILRDTEAFF.

At least ten counts were recorded for this clone. CDR3 coding DNA: TGTGCCACCACTAGCGGGGGGGCCGCCTACAATGAGCAGTTCTTC. Protein product: CATTSGGAAYNEQFF. The chain couples TRBV19 to TRBJ2-1; 13 positions match TRBD2. The CDR3 is made up of 15 amino acids. CDR1 LNHDA and CDR2 SQIVND come from the germline V gene (reference sequence). The V gene end was trimmed by 10 bases and the J gene end by 2 bases; junction bases not matched to a gene: 5.